The 18 T cell receptor beta chains presented below share a single source sample, sequenced in a study of blood T cell repertoires in COVID-19. Produced via immunoSEQ multiplex PCR; TCRdb's table is partial and in-frame only. The profile shows about 46,000 clones, approximately 87% of them singletons. The sequenced material came from peripheral blood. These receptor sequences come from a human donor in a cohort sampled during active COVID-19.

V usage is TRBV11-3 and J usage is TRBJ2-5, with D possibly matching TRBD2 (6 bases). This CDR3 has 11 amino acids. Trimming removed 5 bases at V and 5 bases at J, with 6 bases between. Germline-derived CDR1 and CDR2 are SGHNT and YENEEA. CDR3 bases: TGTGCCAGCAGCCGGGGGGAGACCCAGTACTTC. Its translation: CASSRGETQYF.

The chain combines TRBV21-1 with TRBJ2-5; TRBD2, the table's D call, was not compared with the DNA. TRBV21-1 constitutes a pseudogene. The CDR3 is 18 residues long. CDR3 DNA: TGTGCCAGCAGCAAAGGGCGCAACGAGGGCCGGCCCCAAGAGACCCAGTACTTC. Its protein product is CASSKGRNEGRPQETQYF.

The count of this clone is one. One end of the junction does not line up with germline, which may come from a read error. The chain is built from TRBV19 and TRBJ2-7, with 9 positions matching TRBD1. The CDR3 spans 10 residues. The germline CDR1 and CDR2 sequences are LNHDA and SQIVND (reference sequence). CDR3 bases: TGTGCCAGACGCATCGGACAGGGGTGGTTC. Its translation is CARRIGQGWF.

CDR3 bases: TGCAGCGTACGCGGGCGCATGAACACTGAAGCTTTCTTT. Protein product: CSVRGRMNTEAFF. This sequence joins TRBV29-1 and TRBJ1-1, with D uncertain. Germline lookup yields CDR1 SQVTM and CDR2 ANQGSEA. The ends were cut back, 6 bases at V and 0 bases at J, with 11 bases in the middle. There are 13 residues in the CDR3. The full variable domain, with the rest looked up from reference TRBV29-1 and TRBJ1-1, is SAVISQKPSRDICQRGTSLTIQCQVDSQVTMMFWYRQQPGQSLTLIATANQGSEATYESGFVIDKFPISRPNLTFSTLTVSNMSPEDSSIYLCSVRGRMNTEAFFGQGTRLTVV.

This clone has just one count. The chain carries TRBV29-1 and TRBJ1-2; TRBD1 might be the D (5 bases). The V gene lost 5 bases and the J gene lost 6 bases, with 13 bases spanning the gap. The CDR3 contains 12 residues. In germline, CDR1 is SQVTM, CDR2 ANQGSEA. The CDR3 is CSVFGGGDGYTF. Here the CDR3 DNA reads TGCAGCGTTTTCGGGGGAGGGGATGGCTACACCTTC.

This clone is deemed medium-sized. The chain links TRBV6-1 to TRBJ2-7, with 10 positions matching TRBD1. The germline gives CDR1 MNHNS, CDR2 SASEGT. V lost 0 bases and J lost 5; bases outside the gene matches: 7. CDR3 length: 16 residues. Here the CDR3 DNA reads TGTGCCAGCAGTGAAGCGCTTGGGACAGGGGACCACGAGCAGTACTTC. This gives the protein CASSEALGTGDHEQYF.

The chain has TRBV15 and TRBJ2-7, with TRBD2 matching over 9 bases. Germline trimming cut 5 bases from V and 4 bases from J; bases unmatched to any gene: 15. Germline lookup yields CDR1 LNHNV and CDR2 YYDKDF (reference sequence). The CDR3 runs 17 residues. This CDR3 reads CATSRGGGAGGLYEQYF. CDR3 in DNA: TGTGCCACCAGCCGAGGTGGTGGAGCGGGGGGTCTTTACGAGCAGTACTTC.

The chain links TRBV2 to TRBJ2-1; TRBD2 is a possible D gene (6 bases). V lost 7 bases and J lost 0, with 10 bases in between. CDR1 is SNHLY and CDR2 is FYNNEI in the germline V gene. The CDR3 covers 14 residues. CDR3 loop: CASMEGSSYNEQFF. DNA of the CDR3: TGTGCCAGCATGGAGGGCAGCTCCTACAATGAGCAGTTCTTC.

The V call is TRBV3-1 (or the pseudogene TRBV3-2), the J call TRBJ2-7; D is possibly TRBD1 (6 bases). Trimming left V 4 bases short and J 7 bases short, with 14 bases between. This CDR3 is 13 amino acids long. Germline CDR1 LGHDT, CDR2 YNNKEL (reference sequence). Written as DNA, the CDR3 is TGTGCCAGCAGCCTTCGACAGGCTCGGGAGCAGTACTTC. It encodes CASSLRQAREQYF.

The V and J genes are TRBV5-4 and TRBJ1-2; 10 bases agree with TRBD1. This CDR3 is built from 13 residues. In germline, CDR1 is SGHNT, CDR2 YYREEE (reference sequence). The V and J ends lost 6 bases and 6 bases, in that order; junction bases with no gene match: 5. CDR3 loop: CASKIGQGDGYTF. The DNA of the CDR3 is TGTGCCAGCAAAATAGGACAGGGGGATGGCTACACCTTC. The full variable domain, with the rest looked up from reference TRBV5-4 and TRBJ1-2, is ETGVTQSPTHLIKTRGQQVTLRCSSQSGHNTVSWYQQALGQGPQFIFQYYREEENGRGNFPPRFSGLQFPNYSSELNVNALELDDSALYLCASKIGQGDGYTFGSGTRLTVV.

J is TRBJ2-7 and V is TRBV7-2; 8 bases fit TRBD2. After removal of 5 bases from V and 3 bases from J, the junction contained 6 bases not matched to a gene. Germline V gene lookup returns CDR1 SGHTA and CDR2 FQGNSA. This CDR3 has 14 amino acids. The CDR3 reads CASSLGREGYEQYF. CDR3 bases: TGTGCCAGCAGCCTCGGGAGGGAGGGCTACGAGCAGTACTTC. The entire variable domain, with the rest obtained from reference TRBV7-2 and TRBJ2-7, is as follows: GAGVSQSPSNKVTEKGKDVELRCDPISGHTALYWYRQSLGQGLEFLIYFQGNSAPDKSGLPSDRFSAERTGGSVSTLTIQRTQQEDSAVYLCASSLGREGYEQYFGPGTRLTVT.

The rearrangement joins TRBV14 to TRBJ1-2; D is possibly TRBD1 (5 bases). V lost 1 base to trimming and J lost 5 bases, with 14 bases between them. Germline V lookup: CDR1 SGHDN, CDR2 FVKESK. The CDR3 loop spans 15 amino acids. The CDR3 loop reads CASSQVRQGRYGYTF. The CDR3 DNA sequence: TGTGCCAGCAGCCAAGTAAGGCAGGGTCGGTATGGCTACACCTTC.

V and J are TRBV5-1 and TRBJ2-3, with 7 bases identical to TRBD2. J was trimmed by 2 bases and V by 2 bases; bases with no gene match: 2. In germline, CDR1 is SGHRS, CDR2 YFSETQ. This CDR3 has 14 residues. The DNA for the CDR3 is TGCGCCAGCAGCTTTGGGAGGGACACAGATACGCAGTATTTT. Amino acids: CASSFGRDTDTQYF.

For this clone: The DNA is omitted, as the CDR3 cannot be located on it reliably, and the CDR3 follows TCRdb's listing. The CDR3 is CASSSSTVSYEQYF. The chain links TRBV6-2 or TRBV6-3 to TRBJ2-7; no DNA check was done on the table's D call, TRBD1. The CDR3 has 14 residues if both end residues are counted. The germline gives CDR1 MNHEY, CDR2 SVGEGT.

This clone was counted a single time. The rearrangement uses TRBV11-2 and TRBJ2-6; 10 bases map to TRBD2. Unmatched junction bases numbered 11, after V lost 6 bases and J lost 3 bases. The CDR3 runs 18 residues. In germline, CDR1 is SGHAT, CDR2 FQNNGV. CDR3 amino acids: CASRPPGTSVNGANVLTF. DNA for the CDR3: TGTGCCAGCAGACCACCCGGGACTAGCGTCAATGGGGCCAACGTCCTGACTTTC.

This chain joins TRBV11-2 and TRBJ2-7, with 9 bases lining up with TRBD2. The V segment lost 2 bases and the J segment 3 bases; nucleotides outside the gene matches: 5. This CDR3 region has 15 residues. Per the germline V gene, CDR1 is SGHAT and CDR2 is FQNNGV. Here the CDR3 reads CASSLRLAARYEQYF. CDR3 nucleotide sequence: TGTGCCAGCAGCTTAAGACTAGCGGCCCGCTACGAGCAGTACTTC.

Here the CDR3 reads CASSQSWGPGRSGNTIYF. The CDR3 region has the DNA TGCGCCAGCAGTCAATCGTGGGGGCCGGGCCGCTCTGGAAACACCATATATTTT. The genes are TRBV23-1 and TRBJ1-3, with D perhaps matching TRBD1 (6 bases). TRBV23-1 qualifies as an ORF whose function is uncertain. V gave up 0 bases and J gave up 0 bases, with 15 bases separating them. The CDR3 sequence is 18 residues long.

The rearrangement uses TRBV6-5 and TRBJ2-1; 7 bases match TRBD2. Per germline, CDR1 MNHEY and CDR2 SVGAGI. This CDR3 region has 15 residues. J lost 8 bases, V lost 0 bases, and 7 bases had no gene match. The CDR3, as DNA: TGTGCCAGCAGTTACTCGCGACTAGCAATATATGAGCAGTTCTTC. Its translation: CASSYSRLAIYEQFF.